These 18 T cell receptor beta chains were sequenced from one sample in a study of cytomegalovirus exposure and HLA in healthy donors. This PCR relied on a set of 60 Vbeta primers and 13 Jbeta primers. Measured with immunoSEQ multiplex PCR; TCRdb has only the in-frame clones, and not every one. The repertoire includes approximately 140,000 clones, approximately 79% of them detected once, and more than 0.75% sits in the top ten. Sequenced sample: PBMCs. These receptors were collected from a man between 18 and 35 years old in good health and CMV-seronegative.

This chain joins TRBV2 and TRBJ2-3; 9 nucleotides match TRBD2. The V gene's germline CDR1 is SNHLY and CDR2 FYNNEI. The CDR3 contains 16 residues. Trimming at V came to 7 bases and at J to 2 bases, leaving 10 bases not matched to a gene. The CDR3 spells CASKVPLAGSTDTQYF. DNA of the CDR3: TGTGCCAGCAAGGTTCCCCTAGCGGGGTCCACAGATACGCAGTATTTT.

This rearrangement joins TRBV19 to TRBJ1-3; no firm D call. Germline V gene sequence: CDR1 LNHDA, CDR2 SQIVND (reference sequence). CDR3 length equals 13 residues. With 6 bases removed from V and 4 bases from J, the gap between germline ends came to 10 bases. DNA of the CDR3: TGTGCCAGTAGAGCATCCGGGGGAAACACCATATATTTT. Protein product: CASRASGGNTIYF.

The genes are TRBV5-4 and TRBJ2-7, with 7 bases identical to TRBD2. The J segment lost 6 bases and the V segment lost 0 bases, leaving 12 bases of the junction unmatched. In germline, CDR1 is SGHNT, CDR2 YYREEE (reference sequence). The CDR3 extends over 16 amino acids. The CDR3 coding sequence is TGTGCCAGCAGCTTGGGGGTTGGGACTATCTTAGGCGAGCAGTACTTC. It translates to CASSLGVGTILGEQYF. The full variable domain, in which reference TRBV5-4 and TRBJ2-7 provide the parts outside the CDR3, is ETGVTQSPTHLIKTRGQQVTLRCSSQSGHNTVSWYQQALGQGPQFIFQYYREEENGRGNFPPRFSGLQFPNYSSELNVNALELDDSALYLCASSLGVGTILGEQYFGPGTRLTVT.

The rearrangement joins TRBV4-3 to TRBJ1-5; D is ambiguous. The germline V gene encodes CDR1 LGHNA and CDR2 YSLEER. The V end lost 0 bases, the J end lost 2 bases, and 2 bases lay between the germline ends. The length of the CDR3 is 13 residues. The CDR3 DNA reads as TGCGCCAGCAGCCAAGACGGCAATCAGCCCCAGCATTTT. Its protein product is CASSQDGNQPQHF.

The chain has TRBV9 and TRBJ1-2; 8 bases are shared with TRBD1. With 4 bases clipped from V and 8 bases from J, the junction kept 13 bases outside the gene matches. The CDR3 is made up of 15 amino acids. Germline CDR1 SGDLS, CDR2 YYNGEE. DNA for the CDR3: TGTGCCAGCAGCACCCGGTCGGGACAGGTTGCCGGCTACACCTTC. The encoded protein is CASSTRSGQVAGYTF.

Concerning this clone itself: The junction and the germline gene differ at one end; a read error may be behind it. The V call is TRBV7-9, the J call TRBJ1-6; weak D call: TRBD1 (6 bases). The CDR3 contains 17 residues. Germline CDR1 SEHNR, CDR2 FQNEAQ (reference sequence). CDR3 DNA sequence: TGTTCCAGCAGCAAAGGTGGGGGCAGAGAATATAATTCACCCCTCCACTTT. It specifies CSSSKGGGREYNSPLHF.

This clone came up a few times. Sequence at one end of the junction differs from germline and may be a read error. The chain recombines TRBV6-5 with TRBJ1-6; D ambiguous. Germline CDR1 and CDR2: MNHEY and SVGAGI. This CDR3 comprises 13 residues. In DNA, the CDR3 is TGTGCCAGCAGTTGGCTCGCTCCCTTAATCTTATACTTT. Translated, it gives CASSWLAPLILYF.

The rearrangement joins TRBV27 to TRBJ1-4; 7 bases match TRBD1. V shed 6 bases and J 7 bases; nucleotides not matched to a gene: 5. This CDR3 has 13 amino acids. Germline lookup yields CDR1 MNHEY and CDR2 SMNVEV (reference sequence). CDR3 loop: CASRFRGSEKLFF. Written as DNA, the CDR3 is TGTGCCAGCAGATTCAGGGGGTCTGAAAAACTGTTTTTT.

V usage is TRBV9 and J usage is TRBJ2-5; maybe TRBD2 (5 bases). Germline V lookup: CDR1 SGDLS, CDR2 YYNGEE. Trimming took 0 bases from V and 5 from J, leaving 20 bases between them. The CDR3 extends over 17 amino acids. CDR3 protein: CASSVEANHNGLETQYF. CDR3 DNA: TGTGCCAGCAGCGTAGAGGCCAATCACAACGGACTGGAGACCCAGTACTTC.

The genes are TRBV7-2 and TRBJ2-7, with TRBD2 matching 14 bases. This CDR3 is 15 amino acids long. With V trimmed by 4 bases and J by 4 bases, 3 bases remained unmatched. Germline V CDR1 and CDR2: SGHTA, FQGNSA. CDR3 region: CASSYGTSGGYEQYF. CDR3 DNA: TGTGCCAGCAGCTACGGGACTAGCGGGGGTTACGAGCAGTACTTC.

The chain has TRBV5-6 and TRBJ2-1; maybe TRBD1 (6 bases). The CDR3 sequence is 13 residues long. From germline, CDR1 is SGHDT and CDR2 YYEEEE. Trimming took off 5 bases at V and 6 bases at J, with 12 bases between the two ends. CDR3 sequence: CASSFRQANEQFF. The CDR3 DNA is TGTGCCAGCAGTTTCCGACAGGCCAATGAGCAGTTCTTC.

The gene calls are TRBV7-6 and TRBJ2-5; 11 bases are a match to TRBD1. The DNA end favors TRBJ2-7, so the J call may be wrong. The CDR3 extends over 14 amino acids. Germline CDR1 is SGHVS and CDR2 is FNYEAQ. The CDR3 is CASSFGQGADEQYF. The CDR3 bases are TGTGCCAGCAGCTTCGGACAGGGGGCGGACGAGCAGTACTTC.

The rearrangement joins TRBV7-9 to TRBJ1-3, with D hard to call. CDR3 length: 12 residues. CDR1 and CDR2 from the germline V gene are SEHNR and FQNEAQ (reference sequence). Trimming left V 5 bases short and J 2 bases short, with 4 bases between. The CDR3 sequence is CASSQTGNTIYF. In nucleotides, the CDR3 is TGTGCCAGCAGCCAGACTGGAAACACCATATATTTT. Variable domain in full (rest from reference TRBV7-9 and TRBJ1-3): DTGVSQNPRHKITKRGQNVTFRCDPISEHNRLYWYRQTLGQGPEFLTYFQNEAQLEKSRLLSDRFSAERPKGSFSTLEIQRTEQGDSAMYLCASSQTGNTIYFGEGSWLTVV.

V usage is TRBV5-1 and J usage is TRBJ1-2; D is unclear. This CDR3 has 13 amino acids. V gave up 7 bases and J gave up 2 bases, with 12 bases separating them. The germline V gene encodes CDR1 SGHRS and CDR2 YFSETQ. The CDR3 coding sequence is TGCGCCAGCGGAATCCAGACAAACTATGGCTACACCTTC. Its translation: CASGIQTNYGYTF.

The rearrangement links TRBV11-2 to TRBJ1-2; 7 bases map to TRBD1. CDR3 length: 15 residues. Per germline, CDR1 SGHAT and CDR2 FQNNGV. V was clipped by 6 bases and J by 4 bases; unmatched bases: 11. The CDR3 here is CASRETGPGFYGYTF. The DNA of the CDR3 is TGTGCCAGCAGGGAGACAGGGCCGGGGTTCTATGGCTACACCTTC.

The CDR3 loop reads CASRPPGQKYNEQFF. CDR3 sequence (DNA): TGTGCCAGCAGACCTCCGGGACAAAAGTACAATGAGCAGTTCTTC. The genes are TRBV7-2 and TRBJ2-1; D is perhaps TRBD1 (6 bases). Germline V gene lookup returns CDR1 SGHTA and CDR2 FQGNSA. V was clipped by 6 bases and J by 4 bases, with 16 bases between them. The CDR3 is made up of 15 amino acids.

The chain combines TRBV6-1 with TRBJ2-1; TRBD2 aligns across 9 bases. The J segment lost 4 bases and the V segment lost 4 bases, leaving 8 bases of the junction unmatched. Germline assignment: CDR1 MNHNS and CDR2 SASEGT. The CDR3 consists of 16 residues. Here the CDR3 reads CASSALTSGRYNEQFF. The CDR3 nucleotides are TGTGCCAGCAGTGCATTGACCAGCGGGAGGTACAATGAGCAGTTCTTC.

The chain employs TRBV19 and TRBJ1-2; TRBD1 agrees at 7 bases. The CDR3 has 15 amino acids. V trimming: 6 bases; J trimming: 4 bases; junction bases outside the gene matches: 11. Germline CDR1 LNHDA, CDR2 SQIVND (reference sequence). DNA for the CDR3: TGTGCCAGTAGCTTTACCGGGGGACAGCCCTATGGCTACACCTTC. This codes for CASSFTGGQPYGYTF.